The clone carrying this TCR beta chain was counted at least ten times. Its antigen is not identified. As to time point: sample taken at primary tumor resection. Material for sequencing was whole RNA from tumor, nontumor lung or frozen PBMC, left unsorted. The CDR3 sequence is 16 residues long. Losses at the gene ends were 2 bases for V and 5 bases for J; bases not matched to a gene: 10. CDR1 is MDHEN and CDR2 is SYDVKM in the germline V gene. Using its own MiXCR run on the 5' RACE reads, TCRdb lists one record per CDR3 protein. Here the sample spans 4,500 to 7,000 distinct CDR3 sequences, around 4.8% being singletons. These data are taken from a study of spatial heterogeneity in lung cancer. Overall study: As counted in raw reads, each unique TCR and UMI combination appeared more than ten times on average.

Study-level points and caveats: Expanded alpha and beta TCR counts within tumors tracked tumor mutation counts.

The sequence was collected from a male donor with early-stage non-small cell lung cancer. The V and J genes are TRBV28 and TRBJ2-7; 9 bases align to TRBD1. Sequences were derived from lung tumor tissue, sampled at surgery. The CDR3 DNA sequence: TGTGCCAGCAGTTTAGTGGACAGGGGACGGTGGAACGAGCAGTACTTC. Its translation is CASSLVDRGRWNEQYF.